What follows is one T cell receptor beta chain and its context. Sequencing was performed with immunoSEQ multiplex PCR; in TCRdb, only in-frame clones are kept and a portion is missing. The data hold some 200,000 clones, with about 87% observed a single time. The data originate from a study of blood T cell repertoires in COVID-19. About the research overall: Sources were T cells, B-cell-depleted T cells, or PBMCs; the material itself was cDNA or gDNA.

The CDR3 runs to 13 residues. Per the germline V gene, CDR1 is KGHSH and CDR2 is LQKENI. The J segment lost 6 bases and the V segment lost 3 bases, leaving 1 base of the junction unmatched. The gene calls are TRBV18 and TRBJ1-1, with 10 positions matching TRBD1. The source is a man between 35 and 55 years old with active or convalescent COVID-19. Source material: peripheral blood. The CDR3 nucleotides read TGTGCCAGCTCACCCGGACAGGGGGCTGAAGCTTTCTTT. Translated, it gives CASSPGQGAEAFF.